A few counts support the clone carrying this T cell receptor beta chain. The sample originates from a study of blood T cell repertoires in COVID-19. Whole-study context: The cDNA or gDNA used as material had been derived from T cells, B-cell-depleted T cells, or PBMCs.

Original analysis: Reference gene primers were amplified, and this amplification served to estimate nucleated cell counts. TCRdb's table, derived via immunoSEQ multiplex PCR, lists solely in-frame clones and lacks some. The DNA was the basis for D and trimming; V, J and clone size are from that table. The sample contains under 350,000 clones, roughly 85% of which appear only once. CDR3 length equals 17 residues. J lost 3 bases, V lost 4 bases, and 11 bases had no gene match. Germline lookup yields CDR1 MNHEY and CDR2 SMNVEV (reference sequence). The study drew participants aged about 18 to 89 years from some 25 US areas.

Sequencing input: PBMCs or T cells enriched from blood (not recorded which). This sequence joins TRBV27 and TRBJ2-5, with 10 bases lining up with TRBD1. The source of this sequence is a woman in her thirties or forties with acute COVID-19. The CDR3 nucleotides read TGTGCCAGCAGTTCCGGGGTTTGGGACAGGGGAAAAGAGACCCAGTACTTC. Amino acids: CASSSGVWDRGKETQYF.